This T cell receptor (beta chain) was identified in a study of blood T cell repertoires in COVID-19. Across the study: Some COVID-19 samples were acute and others convalescent; all came from the United States, Italy and Spain.

The CDR3 spans 12 residues. V was pared by 6 bases and J by 6 bases, with 11 bases between. The germline gives CDR1 SQVTM, CDR2 ANQGSEA. Under the authors' procedure: Amplifying reference gene primers gave estimates of nucleated cell counts. The repertoire was sequenced with immunoSEQ multiplex PCR; TCRdb's copy has only in-frame clones and lacks some. D and trimming were read from the DNA, whereas the V and J calls and clone size are those reported in that table. The table includes fewer than 200,000 clones, 80% to 90% detected once. Sequencing input: peripheral blood. The source is a woman aged 70-85 years with COVID-19, enrolled during active disease. The rearrangement uses TRBV29-1 and TRBJ2-2; D is perhaps TRBD1 (6 bases). CDR3 sequence reads: CSVTGQPGELFF. In nucleotides, the CDR3 is TGCAGCGTAACAGGGCAGCCCGGGGAGCTGTTTTTT.